This T cell receptor beta chain came from a study of blood T cell repertoires in COVID-19. Turning to the study itself: COVID-19 samples from acute and convalescent phases originated in the United States, Italy and Spain.

Method: immunoSEQ multiplex PCR; TCRdb's copy keeps in-frame clones and lacks some. Of about 270,000 clones listed, roughly 86% are singletons. Germline-derived CDR1 and CDR2 are WNHNN and SYGVQD (reference sequence). The CDR3 is made up of 15 amino acids. Trimming left V 2 bases short and J 2 bases short, with 10 bases between. Sequenced input: peripheral blood. This TCR was recovered from a man in his forties with active or convalescent COVID-19. The chain recombines TRBV10-1 with TRBJ2-1; D is possibly TRBD2 (5 bases). The CDR3 DNA follows: TGCGCCAGCAGTGAGGGGCAGGAGGCCTACAATGAGCAGTTCTTC. It is translated as CASSEGQEAYNEQFF.